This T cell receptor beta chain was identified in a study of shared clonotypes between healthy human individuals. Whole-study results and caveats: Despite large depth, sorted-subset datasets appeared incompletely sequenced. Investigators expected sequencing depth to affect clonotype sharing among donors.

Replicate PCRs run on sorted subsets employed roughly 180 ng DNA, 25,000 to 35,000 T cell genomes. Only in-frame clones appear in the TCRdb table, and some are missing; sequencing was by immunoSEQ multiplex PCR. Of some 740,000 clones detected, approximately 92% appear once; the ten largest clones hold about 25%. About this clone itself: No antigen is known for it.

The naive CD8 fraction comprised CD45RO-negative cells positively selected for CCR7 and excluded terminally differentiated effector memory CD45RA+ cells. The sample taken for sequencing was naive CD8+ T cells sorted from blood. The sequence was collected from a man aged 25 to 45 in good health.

The CDR3 region has the DNA TGTGCCAGCAGCGTACAGGGCAGTGCCTACGAGCAGTACTTC. Protein sequence: CASSVQGSAYEQYF. The genes are TRBV9 and TRBJ2-7; D perhaps matches TRBD1 (5 bases). With 1 base removed from V and 2 bases from J, the gap between germline ends came to 10 bases. The CDR3 is made up of 14 amino acids. Germline CDR1 and CDR2: SGDLS and YYNGEE.